This T cell receptor (beta chain) was sequenced during a study of cytomegalovirus exposure and HLA in healthy donors. Vbeta (60) and Jbeta (13) primers were used in the PCR. Only in-frame clones appear in the TCRdb table, and some are missing; sequencing was by immunoSEQ multiplex PCR. Here the sample spans over 150,000 clones, approximately 90% being singletons. The sample holds a few counts of this clone. In germline, CDR1 is SGHAT, CDR2 FQNNGV. This CDR3 is 15 amino acids long. V lost 0 bases and J lost 5, with 10 bases in between. V gene TRBV11-2 combines with J gene TRBJ2-2; D is unclear. The sample comprised PBMCs. This TCR derives from a woman under 40 in good health and CMV-seronegative. The CDR3 loop reads CASSLDVLLTGELFF. CDR3 in DNA: TGTGCCAGCAGCTTAGATGTCCTATTGACCGGGGAGCTGTTTTTT.